This T cell receptor beta chain is drawn from a study of cytomegalovirus exposure and HLA in healthy donors. Study outcomes and limitations: In a later analysis, parvovirus B19, influenza, CMV and Epstein-Barr virus appeared linked to several top co-occurrence clusters.

About this clone: Its antigen is unidentified.

13 Jbeta primers and 60 Vbeta primers were used for the PCR. Assay: immunoSEQ multiplex PCR; the TCRdb copy retains only in-frame clones and omits some. This sample has about 160,000 clones, with about three quarters found just once. The CDR3 runs 13 residues. Trimming removed 5 bases from V and 4 bases from J, with 11 bases in between. CDR1 and CDR2 (germline): SGHTA, FQGNSA. Sequenced: PBMCs. The chain joins TRBV7-2 to TRBJ2-5; D may be TRBD2 (6 bases). The sequence came from a female donor in good health and CMV-seronegative. As DNA, the CDR3 is TGTGCCAGCAGCCCTGTCGGGGGAGAGACCCAGTACTTC. This codes for CASSPVGGETQYF.